A selection of T cell receptor beta chains follows, all from one sample in a study of human T cells and chemical hapten exposure. MiXCR, applied by TCRdb to the RACE reads, yields one record per CDR3 protein. The sample holds tens of thousands of distinct CDR3 sequences; about 10% are singletons and the top ten take approximately 4.4%. The sample consisted of whole blood, taken in connection with sensitization to the hapten diphenylcyclopropenone (DPC). These receptors were obtained from a woman aged 45-65 years with alopecia areata. Some clones in this sample may be carry-over from other donors' samples. CDR3s include the opening cysteine and the closing phenylalanine or tryptophan. D genes are given only for firm matches. Not all rows give a size; the values are once, few, many and, for expanded clones, a class.

15	TRBV9	many	.	TRBJ2-1	TGTGCCAGCAGCGTAGCCAACCGCCTGCCGGATGAGCAGTTCTTC	CASSVANRLPDEQFF
15	TRBV7-3	many	TRBD1	TRBJ1-2	TGTGCCAGCAGCTTTACAGGGGGCGCGAGCTATGGCTACACCTTC	CASSFTGGASYGYTF
14	TRBV5-4	few	.	TRBJ1-2	TGTGCCAGCAGCTCCCCGGGGAGCGGTTATGGCTACACCTTC	CASSSPGSGYGYTF
16	TRBV6-2/TRBV6-3	many	.	TRBJ2-7	TGTGCCAGCAGTTCCCCGGGGGAGCGGTCATCCTACGAGCAGTACTTC	CASSSPGERSSYEQYF
14	TRBV9	.	TRBD2	TRBJ2-1	TGTGCCAGCACCCGCGGGGGGTCTGAGGGTGAGCAGTTCTTC	CASTRGGSEGEQFF
13	TRBV11-3	many	.	TRBJ1-1	TGTGCCAGCAGCTTACAGGAGAACACTGAAGCTTTCTTT	CASSLQENTEAFF
14	TRBV20-1	many	TRBD2	TRBJ2-5	TGCAGTGCTCGTCGCGGGAGGGCCCGGGAGACCCAGTACTTC	CSARRGRARETQYF
16	TRBV5-6	.	TRBD2	TRBJ2-1	TGTGCCAGCAGTTGGACTAGCGGTCCTTCCCCCAATGAGCAGTTCTTC	CASSWTSGPSPNEQFF
14	TRBV11-2	.	.	TRBJ1-4	TGTGCCAGCAGCTTAGGGCAGGGCCGGGAAGAACTGTTTTTT	CASSLGQGREELFF
11	TRBV20-1	once	.	TRBJ2-7	TGCAGTGCTAGTTCTAGCTACGAGCAGTACTTC	CSASSSYEQYF
16	TRBV4-3	.	TRBD1	TRBJ1-4	TGCGCCAGCAGCCGGAAACCGACAGGGATGGATGAAAAACTGTTTTTT	CASSRKPTGMDEKLFF
15	TRBV12-3/TRBV12-4	few	TRBD2	TRBJ2-5	TGTGCCAGCAGTCCTTACTCGGGACTAGCAGAGACCCAGTACTTC	CASSPYSGLAETQYF
16	TRBV28	few	.	TRBJ1-1	TGTGCCAGCAGCCAACACCTAGGAAAGGGCGACACTGAAGCTTTCTTT	CASSQHLGKGDTEAFF
13	TRBV6-2/TRBV6-3	many	.	TRBJ1-5	TGTGCCAGCGCGGGGGACGGCAATCAGCCCCAGCATTTT	CASAGDGNQPQHF
17	TRBV2	few	.	TRBJ2-3	TGTGCCAGCAGTGGCCCCCTCCCTTGGGGGTTCACAGATACGCAGTATTTT	CASSGPLPWGFTDTQYF
14	TRBV27	.	TRBD1	TRBJ2-7	TGTGCCAGCAGGGAGGACAGGGTGTCCTACGAGCAGTACTTC	CASREDRVSYEQYF
13	TRBV7-2	many	.	TRBJ2-1	TGTGCCAGCAGCTTAGCGCGGGCGAATGAGCAGTTCTTC	CASSLARANEQFF
15	TRBV4-2	few	TRBD2	TRBJ2-7	TGTGCCAGCAGCCATACTAGCGGGGGGAGGTACGAGCAGTACTTC	CASSHTSGGRYEQYF
14	TRBV2	.	TRBD2	TRBJ2-2	TGTGCCAGCAGGGGACTAGCGTCGACCGGGGAGCTGTTTTTT	CASRGLASTGELFF
15	TRBV30	many	TRBD1	TRBJ1-4	TGTGCCTGGAGTTCATTGGACAGGACCTTTGAAAAACTGTTTTTT	CAWSSLDRTFEKLFF
13	TRBV5-1	many	.	TRBJ1-6	TGCGCCAGCAGCCGGGACCCAAATTCACCCCTCCACTTT	CASSRDPNSPLHF
16	TRBV27	few	.	TRBJ1-1	TGTGCCAGCAGTTTCCGCCCCACCTCGATGAACACTGAAGCTTTCTTT	CASSFRPTSMNTEAFF
15	TRBV9	.	.	TRBJ1-4	TGTGCCAGCAGCCCTCCATTCGGAACTAATGAAAAACTGTTTTTT	CASSPPFGTNEKLFF
14	TRBV3-1	many	.	TRBJ1-6	TGTGCCAGCAGCCCCGTGTGGGGTAATTCACCCCTCCACTTT	CASSPVWGNSPLHF
14	TRBV28	many	TRBD1	TRBJ2-7	TGTGCCAGCAGTTTCATGGACAGGGTTCCCGAGCAGTACTTC	CASSFMDRVPEQYF
15	TRBV28	many	TRBD1	TRBJ1-1	TGTGCCAGCTCCTGGTCGACAGGGATGAACACTGAAGCTTTCTTT	CASSWSTGMNTEAFF
16	TRBV19	few	.	TRBJ1-1	TGTGCCAGTAGTCTCTACCTCTCCGGGACGCCCAAGGGGGCTTTCTTT	CASSLYLSGTPKGAFF
13	TRBV13	many	.	TRBJ1-1	TGTGCCAGCAGCTTAACGGCGGGCACTGAAGCTTTCTTT	CASSLTAGTEAFF
16	TRBV20-1	few	TRBD2	TRBJ2-2	TGCAGTGCTAGAAAGGGGCTAGCGGGAGCCACCGGGGAGCTGTTTTTT	CSARKGLAGATGELFF
12	TRBV9	few	.	TRBJ2-7	TGTGCCAGCAGCCTCGAAGGAGGGGAGCAGTACTTC	CASSLEGGEQYF
14	TRBV20-1	.	.	TRBJ2-7	TGCAGTGCCCGCCCACCGGGGCTTTCCTACGAGCAGTACTTC	CSARPPGLSYEQYF
15	TRBV18	many	.	TRBJ1-5	TGTGCCAGCTCACCACTGGGGTTCGGCAATCAGCCCCAGCATTTT	CASSPLGFGNQPQHF
14	TRBV6-1	few	.	TRBJ1-3	TGTGCCAGCGTAGGACCGTTCTCTGGAAACACCATATATTTT	CASVGPFSGNTIYF
15	TRBV7-3	few	.	TRBJ1-1	TGTGCCAGCAGCTTAGGGGCAGCCCAGAACACTGAAGCTTTCTTT	CASSLGAAQNTEAFF
14	TRBV18	.	.	TRBJ2-3	TGTGCCAGCTCGAGGCGGGACCTAAGAGATACGCAGTATTTT	CASSRRDLRDTQYF
16	TRBV25-1	many	TRBD1	TRBJ2-5	TGTGCCAGCAGTCTGGGGACAGGCCAACGGGGCGAGACCCAGTACTTC	CASSLGTGQRGETQYF
15	TRBV7-2	many	.	TRBJ1-5	TGTGCCAGCAGCCCACAGGGCTATAGCAATCAGCCCCAGCATTTT	CASSPQGYSNQPQHF
14	TRBV7-9	many	.	TRBJ2-5	TGTGCCAGCAGCTTAGGATGGGGGCAGGAGACCCAGTACTTC	CASSLGWGQETQYF
15	TRBV6-2/TRBV6-3	.	TRBD2	TRBJ2-4	TGTGCCAGCGGGCGGATCTTCGCGGGGGAAAACATTCAGTACTTC	CASGRIFAGENIQYF
15	TRBV11-2	many	TRBD2	TRBJ2-7	TGTGCCAGCAGCCCAGGACTAGCGCGCTCCTACGAGCAGTACTTC	CASSPGLARSYEQYF
15	TRBV5-8	.	.	TRBJ1-5	TGTGCCAGCAGCTTGTTGGAGGGCCTCAATCAGCCCCAGCATTTT	CASSLLEGLNQPQHF
16	TRBV10-3	few	.	TRBJ2-7	TGTGCCATCAGTGAGGGGCAGGGGCAGGTAACCTACGAGCAGTACTTC	CAISEGQGQVTYEQYF
15	TRBV21-1	many	.	TRBJ2-5	TGTGCCAGCAGCGCCACGCCGGCAAACCAAGAGACCCAGTACTTC	CASSATPANQETQYF
12	TRBV7-9	few	.	TRBJ2-1	TGTGCCAGCAGCCAAACGGGGGATGAGCAGTTCTTC	CASSQTGDEQFF
18	TRBV5-6	few	TRBD1	TRBJ1-5	TGTGCCAGCAGCTACAGGACCCGGGACAGGGATAGCAATCAGCCCCAGCATTTT	CASSYRTRDRDSNQPQHF
16	TRBV7-6	.	.	TRBJ2-1	TGTGCCAGCAGAAAAAGTATGGGCTTGCAAAACAATGAGCAGTTCTTC	CASRKSMGLQNNEQFF
16	TRBV14	many	TRBD1	TRBJ2-7	TGTGCCAGCAGCCAAGACCACCAAACAGGGGAGTACGAGCAGTACTTC	CASSQDHQTGEYEQYF
15	TRBV5-1	many	.	TRBJ2-2	TGCGCCAGCCGCCACCGCACAGTCCCGTTAGGGGAGCTGTTTTTT	CASRHRTVPLGELFF
17	TRBV7-9	.	TRBD1	TRBJ2-6	TGTGCCAGCAGCCCCCGACAGGGAATATCTGGGGCCAACGTCCTGACTTTC	CASSPRQGISGANVLTF
15	TRBV27	few	.	TRBJ2-6	TGTGCCAGCAGTCCACAGCTTACTGGGGCCAACGTCCTGACTTTC	CASSPQLTGANVLTF